The following is a T cell receptor beta chain sequence with its context. The target antigen is unknown. This same CDR3 is encoded by further DNA sequences in the sample. Both 60 Vbeta primers and 13 Jbeta primers went into the PCR. In the original analysis: Later reanalysis found about 80 million unique TCR beta chains, about 10 million of them shared. Here immunoSEQ multiplex PCR was the method, and the copy in TCRdb shows in-frame clones only, minus some. Clone size and the V and J calls come from that table; the DNA yielded D and trimming. This table holds around 80,000 clones, 60% to 80% found once. This sample was taken from a study of cytomegalovirus exposure and HLA in healthy donors. Regarding the study as a whole: Trimming of TCR beta V- and J-genes showed a link, identified in a later analysis, to a missense DCLRE1C variant. The study labeled fewer than 200 TCR beta chains cytomegalovirus-associated.

The V and J ends lost 6 bases and 2 bases respectively, with 14 bases between them. The germline V gene encodes CDR1 LNHDA and CDR2 SQIVND (reference sequence). This CDR3 is 15 amino acids long. The sample taken for sequencing was PBMCs. The receptor comes from a female donor in good health and CMV-seronegative. The rearrangement links TRBV19 to TRBJ1-5; D may be TRBD1 (6 bases). The chain's CDR3 is CASSPTGGGNQPQHF. The CDR3 DNA is TGTGCCAGTAGCCCGACAGGAGGTGGCAATCAGCCCCAGCATTTT.